This T cell receptor beta chain came from a study of cytomegalovirus exposure and HLA in healthy donors. Study-level findings and limits: CMV serostatus was the sole immune exposure data available.

Points on this clone: Antigen specificity is unknown.

With 60 Vbeta and 13 Jbeta primers, the PCR was carried out. Generated by immunoSEQ multiplex PCR, the TCRdb table keeps only in-frame clones and is missing some. The repertoire holds 90,000 to 120,000 clones, around 72% seen once, with 11% to 15% in the top ten. This CDR3 is 13 amino acids long. The germline CDR1 and CDR2 sequences are SGHDN and FVKESK. V was shortened by 1 base and J by 7 bases, with 10 bases between the two germline ends. Each donor was healthy, and each was a bone marrow donor. The sequenced sample consisted of PBMCs. This receptor was taken from a male donor in good health and CMV-seropositive. The chain uses TRBV14 and TRBJ1-2, with D unresolved. CDR3 DNA sequence: TGTGCCAGCAGCCAAGTTGCGGGAGGTGGCTACACCTTC. Translated: CASSQVAGGGYTF. The full variable domain, in which reference TRBV14 and TRBJ1-2 provide the parts outside the CDR3, is EAGVTQFPSHSVIEKGQTVTLRCDPISGHDNLYWYRRVMGKEIKFLLHFVKESKQDESGMPNNRFLAERTGGTYSTLKVQPAELEDSGVYFCASSQVAGGGYTFGSGTRLTVV.